Shown below are 29 T cell receptor beta chains from a single sample sequenced in a study of cytomegalovirus exposure and HLA in healthy donors. Primers: 60 Vbeta forward and 13 Jbeta reverse. The assay was immunoSEQ multiplex PCR, and TCRdb's table has in-frame clones only and misses some. The table has roughly 190,000 clones, roughly 74% seen once. The sequenced material came from PBMCs. The source of these receptors is a female donor in good health and CMV-seronegative.

V and J are TRBV19 and TRBJ1-5; D call uncertain. Trimming shortened V by 7 bases and J by 4 bases, and 14 bases separated the two germline ends. CDR3 size: 14 residues. The V gene's germline CDR1 is LNHDA and CDR2 SQIVND (reference sequence). CDR3 protein: CASKPQSGNQPQHF. Here the CDR3 DNA reads TGTGCCAGTAAGCCCCAGTCGGGGAATCAGCCCCAGCATTTT.

The gene calls are TRBV28 and TRBJ1-2, with D perhaps matching TRBD1 (5 bases). This CDR3 contains 17 residues. Looked up from germline, CDR1 is MDHEN and CDR2 is SYDVKM. V was pared by 2 bases and J by 0 bases, with 16 bases between. The chain's CDR3 is CASSLGGAPLANYGYTF. In nucleotides, the CDR3 is TGTGCCAGCAGTTTAGGAGGGGCCCCCTTGGCTAACTATGGCTACACCTTC.

This clone was found a few times. The chain joins TRBV28 to TRBJ2-1; TRBD2 might be the D (5 bases). Trimming cost V 4 bases and J 9 bases, with 13 bases left between them. This CDR3 contains 13 residues. The germline gives CDR1 MDHEN, CDR2 SYDVKM. The CDR3 sequence is CASSSPARGEQFF. The DNA of the CDR3 is TGTGCCAGCAGTTCCCCAGCCCGGGGTGAGCAGTTCTTC.

The chain has TRBV6-6 and TRBJ1-2, with D uncertain. With 7 bases removed from V and 2 bases from J, the gap between germline ends came to 14 bases. This CDR3 contains 14 residues. Per germline, CDR1 MNHNY and CDR2 SVGAGI (reference sequence). CDR3 in amino acids: CASTLSRLNYGYTF. CDR3 DNA sequence: TGTGCCAGCACCCTCTCCAGGCTAAACTATGGCTACACCTTC.

Concerning this clone: The junction does not match germline at one end; this may be a read error. The chain is built from TRBV6-5 and TRBJ2-5; tentatively, D is TRBD1 (6 bases). Germline V gene data show CDR1 as MNHEY and CDR2 as SVGAGI. This CDR3 comprises 12 residues. The CDR3 is CASSYRGTELDF. Here the CDR3 DNA reads TGTGCCAGCAGTTACAGGGGGACCGAACTAGACTTC.

This clone was seen a few times. The chain uses TRBV27 and TRBJ1-2; 8 bases align to TRBD1. CDR1 is MNHEY and CDR2 is SMNVEV in the germline V gene (reference sequence). Germline trimming cut 5 bases from V and 4 bases from J; bases unmatched to any gene: 9. The CDR3 runs 15 residues. The DNA of the CDR3 is TGTGCCAGCAGTCCCTCAGGGGGCGGGGGCTATGGCTACACCTTC. This codes for CASSPSGGGGYGYTF.

The gene calls are TRBV5-4 and TRBJ2-1; TRBD2 aligns across 11 bases. V shed 3 bases, J shed 7 bases, and the junction held 6 bases outside the gene matches. The CDR3 spans 15 residues. Germline V gives CDR1 SGHNT, CDR2 YYREEE (reference sequence). The CDR3 loop reads CASSSSSGGRNEQFF. In DNA form, the CDR3 reads TGTGCCAGCAGCTCCTCTAGCGGGGGGCGGAATGAGCAGTTCTTC.

V is TRBV28 and J is TRBJ2-7; 7 bases agree with TRBD2. Germline CDR1 reads MDHEN; CDR2 reads SYDVKM. The trim removed 1 base at V and 2 bases at J, leaving 8 bases unmatched. This CDR3 is 16 amino acids long. This CDR3 is CASSLSRERVTYEQYF. The CDR3 region has the DNA TGTGCCAGCAGTTTATCGCGGGAGAGGGTCACCTACGAGCAGTACTTC.

The genes are TRBV7-8 and TRBJ2-3; 13 bases are a match to TRBD2. Germline V gene lookup returns CDR1 SGHVS and CDR2 FQNEAQ. V was clipped by 5 bases and J by 0 bases; unmatched bases: 5. The CDR3 runs 17 residues. CDR3 in DNA: TGTGCCAGCAGCCTGGGACTAGCGGGGCATAGCACAGATACGCAGTATTTT. Its translation: CASSLGLAGHSTDTQYF.

The rearrangement joins TRBV30 to TRBJ2-2; the D is unclear. V was trimmed by 3 bases and J by 0 bases, leaving 20 bases between them. The CDR3 extends over 18 amino acids. CDR1 and CDR2 (germline): GTSNPN, SVGIG (reference sequence). The CDR3, as DNA: TGTGCCTGGAGCCCCCTTGGGCATCTTGACGCGAACACCGGGGAGCTGTTTTTT. Its translation: CAWSPLGHLDANTGELFF.

V is TRBV7-8 and J is TRBJ2-3; 10 nucleotides line up with TRBD2. V dropped 0 bases and J dropped 0; count of bases not matched to a gene: 6. Germline assignment: CDR1 SGHVS and CDR2 FQNEAQ. The CDR3 has 18 residues. CDR3 protein: CASSLAASGSSSTDTQYF. The CDR3 DNA reads TGTGCCAGCAGCTTAGCGGCTAGCGGGAGTAGTAGCACAGATACGCAGTATTTT. The full variable domain, completed using reference TRBV7-8 and TRBJ2-3, is GAGVSQSPRYKVAKRGQDVALRCDPISGHVSLFWYQQALGQGPEFLTYFQNEAQLDKSGLPSDRFFAERPEGSVSTLKIQRTQQEDSAVYLCASSLAASGSSSTDTQYFGPGTRLTVL.

The CDR3 is CASSIRQATNEKLFF. The CDR3 DNA sequence: TGCGCCAGCAGCATAAGACAGGCAACTAATGAAAAACTGTTTTTT. The V and J genes are TRBV5-1 and TRBJ1-4; TRBD1 is a possible D gene (6 bases). Germline V gene lookup returns CDR1 SGHRS and CDR2 YFSETQ. This CDR3 has 15 residues. V was cut by 4 bases and J by 0 bases, with 10 bases left in between.

The table lists this clone with a count of one. The chain is built from TRBV2 and TRBJ2-5; no firm D call. The end of the DNA aligns better with TRBJ2-7, so the J call may be wrong. This CDR3 spans 12 amino acids. CDR1 SNHLY and CDR2 FYNNEI come from the germline V gene. CDR3 sequence: CASIGGNYEQYF. The CDR3, as DNA: TGTGCCAGCATTGGTGGCAACTACGAGCAGTACTTC.

This clone was recorded once. The rearrangement joins TRBV5-1 to TRBJ2-1, with 9 bases matching TRBD2. Germline V gives CDR1 SGHRS, CDR2 YFSETQ. There are 14 residues in the CDR3. V was pared by 4 bases and J by 8 bases, with 7 bases of the junction left unmatched. The CDR3 region is CASSPLAGLDEQFF. The DNA of the CDR3 is TGCGCCAGCAGCCCGCTAGCGGGGCTCGATGAGCAGTTCTTC.

The chain couples TRBV7-9 to TRBJ1-1, with 7 bases that match TRBD1. Germline values: CDR1 SEHNR, CDR2 FQNEAQ (reference sequence). The CDR3 spans 12 residues. After removal of 5 bases from V and 7 bases from J, the junction contained 4 bases not matched to a gene. In nucleotides, the CDR3 is TGTGCCAGCAGCCTCGGGACAGTTGAAGCTTTCTTT. Translation: CASSLGTVEAFF.

This chain joins TRBV4-2 and TRBJ2-1; the D gene is possibly TRBD2 (9 bases). V lost 0 bases and J lost 5, with 26 bases in between. Germline V gene lookup returns CDR1 LGHNA and CDR2 YNFKEQ. The CDR3 length is 20 residues. The CDR3 DNA reads as TGTGCCAGCAGCCAAGATGACCAGGGGGCGAGTAGCGGGGGCCACAATGAGCAGTTCTTC. Its protein product is CASSQDDQGASSGGHNEQFF.

The rearrangement uses TRBV29-1 and TRBJ2-7, with 8 bases fitting TRBD1. The J segment lost 5 bases and the V segment lost 6 bases, leaving 6 bases of the junction unmatched. CDR3 length: 12 residues. CDR1 is SQVTM and CDR2 is ANQGSEA in the germline V gene. DNA for the CDR3: TGCAGCGTCGGACAGGGTTGGAACGAGCAGTACTTC. It encodes CSVGQGWNEQYF.

This chain links TRBV28 with TRBJ2-7, with unresolved D. V lost 7 bases and J lost 4, with 17 bases in between. Germline values: CDR1 MDHEN, CDR2 SYDVKM. The CDR3 sequence is 14 residues long. In nucleotides, the CDR3 is TGTGCCAGCACTCTCCTATCGGGTGGGTACGAGCAGTACTTC. This sequence encodes CASTLLSGGYEQYF.

This clone was observed once. The chain is built from TRBV7-3 and TRBJ2-6, with D unclear. The CDR3 covers 15 residues. The V gene's germline CDR1 is SGHTA and CDR2 FQGTGA. V was shortened by 5 bases and J by 0 bases, with 8 bases between the two germline ends. The CDR3 DNA follows: TGTGCCAGCAGCCCCAGGAACTCTGGGGCCAACGTCCTGACTTTC. Its translation: CASSPRNSGANVLTF.

The chain combines TRBV29-1 with TRBJ2-5; 11 bases agree with TRBD2. CDR3 length: 16 residues. Germline CDR1 is SQVTM and CDR2 is ANQGSEA. V lost 6 bases, J lost 1 base, and 10 bases stayed unmatched. This CDR3 is CSVIPRLAGIQETQYF. The CDR3 nucleotides read TGCAGCGTCATACCCAGACTAGCGGGGATCCAAGAGACCCAGTACTTC.

The chain carries TRBV4-2 and TRBJ2-5, with a weak D call TRBD2 (5 bases). Germline assignment: CDR1 LGHNA and CDR2 YNFKEQ. Trimming cost V 4 bases and J 5 bases, with 23 bases left between them. The CDR3 is made up of 17 amino acids. CDR3 sequence reads: CASSRDFFTREVETQYF. CDR3 in DNA: TGTGCCAGCAGCCGTGATTTCTTTACGAGGGAAGTCGAGACCCAGTACTTC.

This clone was recorded only once. V gene TRBV13 combines with J gene TRBJ1-6, with a tentative D call TRBD1 (6 bases). CDR1 and CDR2 (germline): PRHDT, FYEKMQ (reference sequence). V was clipped by 5 bases and J by 5 bases, with 13 bases between them. The CDR3 sequence is 15 residues long. CDR3 protein: CASSRGAGNNSPLHF. The CDR3 nucleotides read TGTGCCAGCAGCCGGGGGGCAGGAAATAATTCACCCCTCCACTTT.

About this clone: This sample also contains other DNA sequences that code for the same CDR3. This chain links TRBV5-1 with TRBJ1-1; 8 bases are shared with TRBD1. Germline-derived CDR1 and CDR2 are SGHRS and YFSETQ. J gave up 3 bases and V 1 base, and 2 bases lay outside the gene matches. The CDR3 runs 14 residues. The CDR3 DNA sequence: TGCGCCAGCAGCTTGACAGGGGGTGACACTGAAGCTTTCTTT. Its translation: CASSLTGGDTEAFF.

The chain uses TRBV7-2 and TRBJ2-2, with 13 bases matching TRBD2. The CDR3 spans 17 residues. Looked up from germline, CDR1 is SGHTA and CDR2 is FQGNSA. V gave up 3 bases and J gave up 1 base; unmatched junction bases: 2. The CDR3 DNA reads as TGTGCCAGCAGCTTTACTAGCGGGGGGGTGAACACCGGGGAGCTGTTTTTT. As protein: CASSFTSGGVNTGELFF.

DNA for the CDR3: TGTGCCAGTAGTATCAAGTGGGGGCTACACTACGAGCAGTACTTC. This codes for CASSIKWGLHYEQYF. The chain recombines TRBV19 with TRBJ2-7; possibly TRBD1 for D (6 bases). The CDR3 runs 15 residues. Germline V gene lookup returns CDR1 LNHDA and CDR2 SQIVND (reference sequence). Trimming left V 3 bases short and J 3 bases short, with 15 bases between.

This chain uses TRBV7-2 with TRBJ2-5, with D unresolved. The germline CDR1 and CDR2 sequences are SGHTA and FQGNSA. V was trimmed by 1 base and J by 9 bases, leaving 6 bases between them. This CDR3 comprises 11 residues. The CDR3 nucleotides are TGTGCCAGCAGCTTAGGACTTGCCCAGTACTTC. Translation gives CASSLGLAQYF.

The gene calls are TRBV20-1 and TRBJ1-2, with D possibly being TRBD1 (6 bases). CDR3 length: 11 amino acids. Trimming stripped 5 bases from V and 7 bases from J, with 11 bases between. CDR1 and CDR2 (germline): DFQATT, SNEGSKA (reference sequence). The CDR3 coding sequence is TGCAGTGCTGGGGGGGCGGGTGGCTACACCTTC. It yields the protein CSAGGAGGYTF.

The table lists this clone with a count of one. The rearrangement links TRBV19 to TRBJ1-1, with 11 positions matching TRBD1. Germline CDR1 and CDR2: LNHDA and SQIVND (reference sequence). V shed 8 bases, J shed 1 base, and the junction held 15 bases outside the gene matches. CDR3 length equals 18 residues. This CDR3 is CASSKEVDRGLGNTEAFF. CDR3 DNA: TGTGCCAGTTCAAAGGAGGTGGACAGGGGGCTTGGGAACACTGAAGCTTTCTTT.

The V and J genes are TRBV9 and TRBJ2-2; D is ambiguous. The length of the CDR3 is 18 residues. V lost 5 bases and J lost 5, with 25 bases in between. Germline V CDR1 and CDR2: SGDLS, YYNGEE. As DNA, the CDR3 is TGTGCCAGCAGTCGTTCGGTCAGGTCGTCTTTTGGGACCGGGGAGCTGTTTTTT. This gives the protein CASSRSVRSSFGTGELFF.